These T cell receptor beta chains were read from a single sample in a study of blood T cell repertoires in COVID-19. TCRdb's copy holds only in-frame clones and misses some; the assay was immunoSEQ multiplex PCR. The sample records around 67,000 clones, around 90% being singletons. The source material was peripheral blood. Receptors originate from a human donor in a cohort sampled during active COVID-19. Both conserved end residues are part of each CDR3. Clone size is stated in some rows and not others, as once, few, many or a class when expanded.

clone size	V gene	CDR3 protein
once	TRBV6-5	CASSPTRNTIYF
few	TRBV24-1	CAIFRDRTYEQYF
.	TRBV24-1	CATRVPPNRGAYEQYF
.	TRBV4-3	CASSLGSGQGFGGYTF
.	TRBV7-8	CASSLDRVSNQPQHF
.	TRBV27	CASSFSGGAVDEQYF
.	TRBV4-1	CASSPTPASGTGELFF
.	TRBV2	CASREIWAYGYTF
.	TRBV5-1	CASSLRDRGNTEAFF
.	TRBV11-2	CASSLGRGQGNSEAFF
.	TRBV7-9	CASSPGGRRMVEQYF
.	TRBV5-6	CASSHGQGKVYEQYF
once	TRBV11-2	CASSLTRQGGSYEQYF
.	TRBV9	CASSASSGPQETQYF
.	TRBV10-3	CAIRVEGQGAYYGYTF
.	TRBV28	CASSLSVGNEKLFF
.	TRBV9	CASSARDRGSEQYF
.	TRBV30	CAWNPQAGGYEQYF
.	TRBV10-3	CATEDREAYEQYF
.	TRBV11-2	CASSLGYGGASQPQHF
.	TRBV13	CASSLVGGGHAGELFF
.	TRBV11-2	CASSTPGTGKYEQYF
.	TRBV2	CASSEAGLTGIYGYTF
.	TRBV29-1	CSVEPREATEAFF
.	TRBV7-9	CASSLAGAGVNTEAFF
.	TRBV6-6	CASSYSPSSYEQYF
.	TRBV4-2	CASSQDPGGGSYEQYF
once	TRBV30	CACLGCGTGANYGYTF